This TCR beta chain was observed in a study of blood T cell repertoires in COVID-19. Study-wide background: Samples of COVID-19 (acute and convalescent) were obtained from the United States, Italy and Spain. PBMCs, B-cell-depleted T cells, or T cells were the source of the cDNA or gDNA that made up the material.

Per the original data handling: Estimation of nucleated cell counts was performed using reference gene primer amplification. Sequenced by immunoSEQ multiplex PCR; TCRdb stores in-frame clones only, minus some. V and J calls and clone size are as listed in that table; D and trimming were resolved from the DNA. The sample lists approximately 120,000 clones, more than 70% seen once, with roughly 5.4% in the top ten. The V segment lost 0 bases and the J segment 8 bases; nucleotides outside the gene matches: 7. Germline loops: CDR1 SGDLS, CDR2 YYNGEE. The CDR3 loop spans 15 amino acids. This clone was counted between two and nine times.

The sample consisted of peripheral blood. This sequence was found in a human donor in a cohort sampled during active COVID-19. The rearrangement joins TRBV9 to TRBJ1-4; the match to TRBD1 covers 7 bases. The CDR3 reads CASSVAGGFSEKLFF. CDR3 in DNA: TGTGCCAGCAGCGTAGCAGGGGGTTTTTCGGAAAAACTGTTTTTT.